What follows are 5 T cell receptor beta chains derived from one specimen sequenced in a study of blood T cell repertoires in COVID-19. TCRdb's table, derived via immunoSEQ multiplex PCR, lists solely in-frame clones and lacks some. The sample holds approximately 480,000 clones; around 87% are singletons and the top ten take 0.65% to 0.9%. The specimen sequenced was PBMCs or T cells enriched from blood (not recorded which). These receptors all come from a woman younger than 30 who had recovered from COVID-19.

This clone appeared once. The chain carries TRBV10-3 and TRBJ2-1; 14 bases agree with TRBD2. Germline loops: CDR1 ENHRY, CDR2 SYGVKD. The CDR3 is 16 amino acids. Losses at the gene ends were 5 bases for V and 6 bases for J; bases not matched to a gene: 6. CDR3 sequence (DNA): TGTGCCATCAGTCTAACCGGACTAGCGGGGGGCAATGAGCAGTTCTTC. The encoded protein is CAISLTGLAGGNEQFF.

The CDR3 protein is CASSLSGSGSREQYF. The CDR3 DNA sequence: TGTGCCAGCAGTCTAAGCGGGAGCGGTTCTCGGGAGCAGTACTTC. V and J are TRBV28 and TRBJ2-7; 8 bases align to TRBD2. J was trimmed by 7 bases and V by 5 bases; bases with no gene match: 13. The CDR3 spans 15 residues. The germline CDR1 and CDR2 sequences are MDHEN and SYDVKM.

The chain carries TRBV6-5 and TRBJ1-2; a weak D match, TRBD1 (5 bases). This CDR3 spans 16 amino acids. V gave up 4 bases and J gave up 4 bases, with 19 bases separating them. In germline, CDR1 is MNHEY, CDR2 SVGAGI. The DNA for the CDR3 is TGTGCCAGCAGTTTACAACAGGTCCAAGGTGGCTATGGCTACACCTTC. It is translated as CASSLQQVQGGYGYTF.

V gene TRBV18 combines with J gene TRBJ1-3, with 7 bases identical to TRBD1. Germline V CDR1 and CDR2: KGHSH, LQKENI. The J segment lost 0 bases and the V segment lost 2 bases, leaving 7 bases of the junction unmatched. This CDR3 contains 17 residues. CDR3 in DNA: TGTGCCAGCTCACCAGAGACAGGGTTCGACTCTGGAAACACCATATATTTT. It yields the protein CASSPETGFDSGNTIYF.

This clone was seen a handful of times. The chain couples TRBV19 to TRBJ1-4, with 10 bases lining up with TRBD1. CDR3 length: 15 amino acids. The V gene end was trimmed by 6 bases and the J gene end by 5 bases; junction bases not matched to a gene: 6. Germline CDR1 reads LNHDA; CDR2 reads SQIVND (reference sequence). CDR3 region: CASRRDRGINEKLFF. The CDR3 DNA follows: TGTGCCAGTAGGCGGGACAGGGGTATAAATGAAAAACTGTTTTTT.